The 28 T cell receptor beta chains reported below all come from one sample, sequenced in a study of CD4 T cells in relation to SARS-CoV-2 and coronaviruses. These receptors lack a known antigen. Clones were read by immunoSEQ multiplex PCR, and TCRdb kept only the in-frame ones, dropping some. The sample lists over 40,000 clones; approximately 87% were seen once. Sequencing was done on a sample of naive CD4+ T cells from PBMCs, cultured in vitro. Subset described: naive CD4+ T cells isolated by negative enrichment. These TCRs come from an adult with COVID-19.

The chain is built from TRBV7-8 and TRBJ1-6; tentatively, D is TRBD1 (6 bases). The germline V gene encodes CDR1 SGHVS and CDR2 FQNEAQ. This CDR3 has 17 residues. Trimming pared 2 bases from V and 7 bases from J, leaving 18 bases between. The CDR3 bases are TGTGCCAGCAGCTTAAGGGGGACGGGGGAATCCAATTCACCCCTCCACTTT. Translating it yields CASSLRGTGESNSPLHF.

The genes are TRBV29-1 and TRBJ1-1, with 9 bases fitting TRBD1. The CDR3 spans 12 residues. After removal of 6 bases from V and 3 bases from J, the junction contained 2 bases not matched to a gene. The V gene's germline CDR1 is SQVTM and CDR2 ANQGSEA. The CDR3: CSVGQGDTEAFF. The CDR3 coding sequence is TGCAGCGTGGGACAGGGTGACACTGAAGCTTTCTTT. Together with reference TRBV29-1 and TRBJ1-1, the CDR3 gives the full variable domain: SAVISQKPSRDICQRGTSLTIQCQVDSQVTMMFWYRQQPGQSLTLIATANQGSEATYESGFVIDKFPISRPNLTFSTLTVSNMSPEDSSIYLCSVGQGDTEAFFGQGTRLTVV.

The rearrangement uses TRBV5-1 and TRBJ2-7, with D perhaps being TRBD1 or TRBD2 (5 bases each). The V gene's germline CDR1 is SGHRS and CDR2 YFSETQ. The CDR3 covers 15 residues. Between the trimmed V and J ends, which lost 0 bases and 2 bases, there was a span of 12 bases. Written as DNA, the CDR3 is TGCGCCAGCAGCTTGGGAGGCTCGGGACCCTACGAGCAGTACTTC. Its translation is CASSLGGSGPYEQYF.

The chain joins TRBV18 to TRBJ1-3, with 7 bases fitting TRBD1. CDR1 is KGHSH and CDR2 is LQKENI in the germline V gene. The CDR3 runs 17 residues. V was pared by 3 bases and J by 0 bases, with 8 bases of the junction left unmatched. The CDR3 nucleotides are TGTGCCAGCTCACCCCTCCGGGACAGCATCTCTGGAAACACCATATATTTT. It specifies CASSPLRDSISGNTIYF.

The chain has TRBV14 and TRBJ1-2, with 7 bases identical to TRBD1. CDR3 length: 15 amino acids. Per germline, CDR1 SGHDN and CDR2 FVKESK. Losses at the gene ends were 3 bases for V and 5 bases for J; bases not matched to a gene: 9. As DNA, the CDR3 is TGTGCCAGCAGCCAGGGGGGGACAGCAAGTTATGGCTACACCTTC. Amino acid sequence: CASSQGGTASYGYTF.

V usage is TRBV5-1 and J usage is TRBJ2-5, with 9 bases fitting TRBD1. The CDR3 runs 14 residues. Germline assignment: CDR1 SGHRS and CDR2 YFSETQ. Germline trimming cut 0 bases from V and 6 bases from J; bases unmatched to any gene: 3. The CDR3 spells CASSLADRGKTQYF. In nucleotides, the CDR3 is TGCGCCAGCAGCTTGGCGGACAGGGGAAAGACCCAGTACTTC.

The V gene is TRBV7-8, the J gene TRBJ1-2; TRBD1 aligns across 10 bases. CDR1 and CDR2 (germline): SGHVS, FQNEAQ. Losses at the gene ends were 5 bases for V and 3 bases for J; bases not matched to a gene: 12. The CDR3 spans 17 residues. CDR3 nucleotides: TGTGCCAGCAGCCCAACCTCCGGACAGGGGGTCGACTATGGCTACACCTTC. Translating gives CASSPTSGQGVDYGYTF.

CDR3 DNA sequence: TGTGCCAGCAAACAGGTTGGGGTGTACGAGCAGTACTTC. Residues: CASKQVGVYEQYF. V is TRBV28 and J is TRBJ2-7; TRBD1 is a possible D gene (5 bases). CDR1 and CDR2 (germline): MDHEN, SYDVKM. The CDR3 is 13 amino acids. Trimming cost V 7 bases and J 4 bases, with 14 bases left between them.

This chain uses TRBV28 with TRBJ2-7; D ambiguous. The CDR3 extends over 13 amino acids. CDR1 is MDHEN and CDR2 is SYDVKM in the germline V gene. Trimming left V 6 bases short and J 6 bases short, with 15 bases between. The CDR3 DNA reads TGTGCCAGCAGCATCTCCGCTGGAGTCGAGCAGTACTTC. Residues: CASSISAGVEQYF.

The J gene is TRBJ2-7, the V gene TRBV19, with D unresolved. Trimming shortened V by 4 bases and J by 3 bases, and 4 bases separated the two germline ends. CDR1 is LNHDA and CDR2 is SQIVND in the germline V gene (reference sequence). The CDR3 consists of 11 residues. CDR3 nucleotide sequence: TGTGCCAGTAGTACCCACTACGAGCAGTACTTC. Amino acids: CASSTHYEQYF.

This sequence joins TRBV7-9 and TRBJ2-3; D call uncertain. Looked up from germline, CDR1 is SEHNR and CDR2 is FQNEAQ (reference sequence). The length of the CDR3 is 18 residues. V was clipped by 5 bases and J by 4 bases, with 25 bases between them. The CDR3 loop reads CASSLGTHVGRRPDTQYF. CDR3 nucleotide sequence: TGTGCCAGCAGCCTGGGAACGCACGTCGGGCGAAGGCCAGATACGCAGTATTTT.

This clone was seen a few times. The gene calls are TRBV7-6 and TRBJ2-3; 7 nucleotides align to TRBD2. V gave up 1 base and J gave up 6 bases; unmatched junction bases: 7. CDR1 is SGHVS and CDR2 is FNYEAQ in the germline V gene. The CDR3 spans 15 residues. The CDR3 DNA sequence: TGTGCCAGCAGCTTAGAACTTCTAGCGGCGGATACGCAGTATTTT. Protein product: CASSLELLAADTQYF.

The genes are TRBV7-2 and TRBJ2-3; D may be TRBD2 (6 bases). V gave up 1 base and J gave up 4 bases, with 15 bases separating them. CDR3 length equals 16 residues. In germline, CDR1 is SGHTA, CDR2 FQGNSA. CDR3 loop: CASSLGAGPPPDTQYF. DNA of the CDR3: TGTGCCAGCAGCTTAGGCGCGGGGCCTCCCCCAGATACGCAGTATTTT.

V and J are TRBV18 and TRBJ2-3, with TRBD2 identical over 8 bases. V was pared by 0 bases and J by 0 bases, with 5 bases of the junction left unmatched. The length of the CDR3 is 17 residues. Germline V gene data show CDR1 as KGHSH and CDR2 as LQKENI. The CDR3 loop is CASSPPSAGASTDTQYF. CDR3 nucleotides: TGTGCCAGCTCACCACCCTCAGCGGGAGCCAGCACAGATACGCAGTATTTT.

Only one count was recorded for this clone. The rearrangement joins TRBV7-2 to TRBJ2-2; D is unresolved. The CDR3 consists of 14 residues. Germline CDR1 reads SGHTA; CDR2 reads FQGNSA. Trimming pared 1 base from V and 6 bases from J, leaving 9 bases between. For the CDR3, the DNA is TGTGCCAGCAGCTTAGGTGCGCGATCCGGGGAGCTGTTTTTT. This translates into CASSLGARSGELFF.

The genes are TRBV6-2 or TRBV6-3 and TRBJ1-3; 7 positions match TRBD1. V was pared by 0 bases and J by 0 bases, with 2 bases of the junction left unmatched. CDR3 length: 16 residues. The germline gives CDR1 MNHEY, CDR2 SVGEGT. The CDR3 DNA is TGTGCCAGCAGTTACTCCGGGACAGTCTCTGGAAACACCATATATTTT. Its protein product is CASSYSGTVSGNTIYF.

The chain recombines TRBV20-1 with TRBJ2-2; 7 bases are a match to TRBD1. Losses at the gene ends were 3 bases for V and 7 bases for J; bases not matched to a gene: 8. The CDR3 length is 14 residues. CDR1 and CDR2 (germline): DFQATT, SNEGSKA (reference sequence). The CDR3 region is CSASRGGAIGELFF. The CDR3, as DNA: TGCAGTGCTAGTAGAGGGGGCGCGATCGGGGAGCTGTTTTTT.

The rearrangement uses TRBV6-2 or TRBV6-3 and TRBJ2-2; D is uncertain. Germline-derived CDR1 and CDR2 are MNHEY and SVGEGT. The CDR3 contains 13 residues. V shed 2 bases and J shed 3 bases, with 4 bases lying between them. The CDR3 reads CASSYTDTGELFF. In DNA, the CDR3 is TGTGCCAGCAGTTACACGGACACCGGGGAGCTGTTTTTT.

The chain joins TRBV6-5 to TRBJ1-2; TRBD1 is a possible D gene (5 bases). Germline-derived CDR1 and CDR2 are MNHEY and SVGAGI. V was trimmed by 4 bases and J by 4 bases, leaving 13 bases between them. The CDR3 length is 14 residues. This CDR3 reads CASSSPRVFYGYTF. In DNA form, the CDR3 reads TGTGCCAGCAGTTCCCCCAGGGTGTTCTATGGCTACACCTTC.

This chain uses TRBV28 with TRBJ1-1; D possibly corresponds to TRBD1 (5 bases). The ends were cut back, 5 bases at V and 1 base at J, with 11 bases in the middle. Germline V gives CDR1 MDHEN, CDR2 SYDVKM. The CDR3 spans 14 residues. CDR3 sequence: CASSKDQGNTEAFF. Here the CDR3 DNA reads TGTGCCAGCAGTAAAGATCAGGGGAACACTGAAGCTTTCTTT. Filled out from reference TRBV28 and TRBJ1-1, the complete variable domain reads DVKVTQSSRYLVKRTGEKVFLECVQDMDHENMFWYRQDPGLGLRLIYFSYDVKMKEKGDIPEGYSVSREKKERFSLILESASTNQTSMYLCASSKDQGNTEAFFGQGTRLTVV.

The rearrangement joins TRBV6-5 to TRBJ1-1; maybe TRBD1 (6 bases). The CDR3 sequence is 14 residues long. V lost 0 bases and J lost 3, with 8 bases in between. Germline CDR1 and CDR2: MNHEY and SVGAGI. Here the CDR3 reads CASSYSGAYTEAFF. In DNA, the CDR3 is TGTGCCAGCAGTTACTCGGGGGCGTACACTGAAGCTTTCTTT.

The chain is built from TRBV10-3 and TRBJ1-3; perhaps TRBD1 as D (5 bases). The V gene lost 3 bases and the J gene lost 6 bases, with 15 bases spanning the gap. The CDR3 is made up of 15 amino acids. Germline CDR1 and CDR2: ENHRY and SYGVKD. Written as DNA, the CDR3 is TGTGCCATCAGTGATTCCCGGCAGGGCGAAAACACCATATATTTT. Translation gives CAISDSRQGENTIYF.

The chain links TRBV28 to TRBJ2-5, with TRBD2 matching over 13 bases. With V trimmed by 3 bases and J by 2 bases, 3 bases remained unmatched. Germline assignment: CDR1 MDHEN and CDR2 SYDVKM. This CDR3 spans 16 amino acids. CDR3 DNA: TGTGCCAGCAGTTTCGGGACTAGCGGGAATCAAGAGACCCAGTACTTC. Its protein product is CASSFGTSGNQETQYF.

The chain has TRBV20-1 and TRBJ1-5; D gene unclear. Germline V gives CDR1 DFQATT, CDR2 SNEGSKA (reference sequence). There are 12 residues in the CDR3. Trimming shortened V by 3 bases and J by 4 bases, and 7 bases separated the two germline ends. CDR3 sequence reads: CSASGQNQPQHF. The DNA of the CDR3 is TGCAGTGCTAGTGGCCAGAATCAGCCCCAGCATTTT.

J is TRBJ2-2 and V is TRBV9; 7 nucleotides agree with TRBD2. The CDR3 contains 16 residues. Per germline, CDR1 SGDLS and CDR2 YYNGEE. Trimming took 4 bases from V and 6 from J; bases not matched to a gene: 12. CDR3 protein: CASSTGRLAGAGELFF. CDR3 nucleotides: TGTGCCAGCAGCACGGGTAGACTAGCCGGGGCCGGGGAGCTGTTTTTT.

The chain uses TRBV12-5 and TRBJ2-5; TRBD1 is a possible D gene (5 bases). CDR3 length: 13 amino acids. The germline V and J ends were trimmed by 5 bases and 2 bases, with 9 bases remaining between them. The germline gives CDR1 LGHNT, CDR2 FRNRAP. The CDR3 DNA follows: TGTGCTAGTGGTCACGACAGTCAAGAGACCCAGTACTTC. Protein: CASGHDSQETQYF.

The chain recombines TRBV5-1 with TRBJ2-1; the D gene is possibly TRBD1 (8 bases). The CDR3 is 14 residues long. V lost 3 bases, J lost 10 bases, and 17 bases lay in between. Germline V gene lookup returns CDR1 SGHRS and CDR2 YFSETQ. The DNA for the CDR3 is TGCGCCAGCAGCTCGGGGGGACAGGTCCGGGAGCAGTTCTTC. Translation gives CASSSGGQVREQFF.

The V call is TRBV9, the J call TRBJ2-2; TRBD2 might be the D (5 bases). Looked up from germline, CDR1 is SGDLS and CDR2 is YYNGEE. The V end lost 0 bases, the J end lost 0 bases, and 18 bases lay between the germline ends. There are 19 residues in the CDR3. The CDR3 DNA reads as TGTGCCAGCAGCGTAGAAGTTGGTCCGGAACTAGCGAACACCGGGGAGCTGTTTTTT. This encodes CASSVEVGPELANTGELFF.